These 27 T cell receptor beta chains were sequenced from one sample in a study of T cells in Graves' hyperthyroidism and ophthalmopathy. RNA transcripts served as the template for amplifying TCR beta CDR3 regions. First-round RT-PCR of the TCR CDR3 relied on the HTBI primer set. TCRdb analysed the multiplex PCR reads with MiXCR anew, one entry per CDR3 protein. The table includes hundreds of thousands of distinct CDR3 sequences, 14% to 15% detected once. Sequencing was done on a sample of blood. These receptors originate from a woman aged 25 to 39 with Graves' hyperthyroidism.

CDR3 DNA sequence: TGTGCCAGCAGTCCCGGACGGGTATACAATCAGCCCCAGCATTTT. Its translation is CASSPGRVYNQPQHF. The rearrangement links TRBV28 to TRBJ1-5, with D hard to call. The CDR3 sequence is 15 residues long. Per germline, CDR1 MDHEN and CDR2 SYDVKM. V lost 5 bases and J 3 bases, leaving 14 bases between the germline ends. The full variable domain, in which reference TRBV28 and TRBJ1-5 provide the parts outside the CDR3, is DVKVTQSSRYLVKRTGEKVFLECVQDMDHENMFWYRQDPGLGLRLIYFSYDVKMKEKGDIPEGYSVSREKKERFSLILESASTNQTSMYLCASSPGRVYNQPQHFGDGTRLSIL.

This clonotype was counted between two and nine times. This sequence joins TRBV29-1 and TRBJ2-1; D might be TRBD2 (6 bases). V was cut by 5 bases and J by 9 bases, with 8 bases left in between. The CDR3 sequence is 10 residues long. Germline loops: CDR1 SQVTM, CDR2 ANQGSEA. Here the CDR3 reads CSVRRGEQFF. The CDR3, as DNA: TGCAGCGTTAGGAGGGGTGAGCAGTTCTTC.

This clonotype was counted many times. The chain uses TRBV28 and TRBJ2-3; D call uncertain. Trimming pared 3 bases from V and 2 bases from J, leaving 15 bases between. This CDR3 has 16 amino acids. Germline V gene sequence: CDR1 MDHEN, CDR2 SYDVKM. For the CDR3, the DNA is TGTGCCAGCAGTTTCCGGAGAGTAGGTTTCACAGATACGCAGTATTTT. Encoded protein: CASSFRRVGFTDTQYF.

This clonotype turned up a few times. The V call is TRBV28, the J call TRBJ1-2; D possibly corresponds to TRBD1 (5 bases). This CDR3 region has 15 residues. Germline CDR1 reads MDHEN; CDR2 reads SYDVKM. V was shortened by 2 bases and J by 4 bases, with 14 bases between the two germline ends. The CDR3, as DNA: TGTGCCAGCAGTTTAGGGACCCCGGCCGGCTATGGCTACACCTTC. It specifies CASSLGTPAGYGYTF.

Concerning this clonotype: A read error is possible here, since a much larger clone lies one base away. The chain employs TRBV7-9 and TRBJ2-5, with D possibly matching TRBD1 (6 bases). The CDR3 spans 16 residues. Trimming removed 2 bases from V and 4 bases from J, with 17 bases in between. Germline-derived CDR1 and CDR2 are SEHNR and FQNEAQ (reference sequence). CDR3 region: CASSLSSQGRLETQYF. The DNA of the CDR3 is TGTGCCAGCAGCTTAAGTTCACAGGGTCGGTTAGAGACCCAGTACTTC.

This clonotype has ten or more counts. The V call is TRBV28, the J call TRBJ2-1; 8 bases are a match to TRBD2. Germline values: CDR1 MDHEN, CDR2 SYDVKM. V was clipped by 5 bases and J by 4 bases; unmatched bases: 10. This CDR3 is 16 amino acids long. This chain's CDR3 is CASSRTGTRLYNEQFF. CDR3 bases: TGTGCCAGCAGTAGGACCGGGACTAGACTATACAATGAGCAGTTCTTC. Full variable domain (outside the CDR3, taken from reference TRBV28 and TRBJ2-1): DVKVTQSSRYLVKRTGEKVFLECVQDMDHENMFWYRQDPGLGLRLIYFSYDVKMKEKGDIPEGYSVSREKKERFSLILESASTNQTSMYLCASSRTGTRLYNEQFFGPGTRLTVL.

This clonotype was picked up many times. The chain carries TRBV12-3 or TRBV12-4 and TRBJ2-7; 8 positions agree with TRBD1. This CDR3 comprises 14 residues. With 6 bases clipped from V and 2 bases from J, the junction kept 6 bases outside the gene matches. CDR3 bases: TGTGCCAGCAGCACCGGGACAGGCACCTACGAGCAGTACTTC. Protein sequence: CASSTGTGTYEQYF.

V usage is TRBV29-1 and J usage is TRBJ1-1, with unresolved D. Trimming took 5 bases from V and 1 from J, leaving 8 bases between them. Per the germline V gene, CDR1 is SQVTM and CDR2 is ANQGSEA. CDR3 length: 12 amino acids. The CDR3 is CSVSPGNTEAFF. In nucleotides, the CDR3 is TGCAGCGTTAGCCCAGGGAACACTGAAGCTTTCTTT.

This clonotype showed up just a few times. The CDR3 nucleotides are TGTGCCAGTAGTATAGACGGGGGGAGCCAGCCCCAGCATTTT. Translated: CASSIDGGSQPQHF. The chain couples TRBV19 to TRBJ1-5; D possibly corresponds to TRBD1 (5 bases). Per the germline V gene, CDR1 is LNHDA and CDR2 is SQIVND (reference sequence). The ends were cut back, 0 bases at V and 7 bases at J, with 10 bases in the middle. The CDR3 runs 14 residues.

This clonotype showed up many times. The CDR3 DNA reads as TGTGCCAGCTGCGAGCGGGAGGGCTACGAGCAGTACTTC. Protein product: CASCEREGYEQYF. The rearrangement joins TRBV27 to TRBJ2-7; 10 positions agree with TRBD2. Germline CDR1 MNHEY, CDR2 SMNVEV (reference sequence). The trim removed 8 bases at V and 3 bases at J, leaving 4 bases unmatched. The CDR3 is made up of 13 amino acids.

The chain combines TRBV11-1 with TRBJ2-5; tentative D call: TRBD2 (6 bases). V was cut by 0 bases and J by 5 bases, with 13 bases left in between. The CDR3 has 15 residues. Germline values: CDR1 SGHAT, CDR2 FQDESV (reference sequence). The CDR3 DNA follows: TGTGCCAGCAGCTTAGCGGGAGGTACCTTGGAGACCCAGTACTTC. Protein: CASSLAGGTLETQYF. The whole variable domain, remainder taken from reference TRBV11-1 and TRBJ2-5, is EAEVAQSPRYKITEKSQAVAFWCDPISGHATLYWYRQILGQGPELLVQFQDESVVDDSQLPKDRFSAERLKGVDSTLKIQPAELGDSAMYLCASSLAGGTLETQYFGPGTRLLVL.

The CDR3 is CASRRERARTEAFF. The DNA for the CDR3 is TGTGCCAGCAGGCGTGAAAGGGCAAGAACTGAAGCTTTCTTT. The gene calls are TRBV6-1 and TRBJ1-1; no reliable D call. This CDR3 is built from 14 residues. With 6 bases removed from V and 5 bases from J, the gap between germline ends came to 16 bases. Germline assignment: CDR1 MNHNS and CDR2 SASEGT.

The chain recombines TRBV2 with TRBJ1-3; 10 nucleotides line up with TRBD1. The germline gives CDR1 SNHLY, CDR2 FYNNEI. V gave up 10 bases and J gave up 4 bases; unmatched junction bases: 10. This CDR3 region has 15 residues. The CDR3 DNA follows: TGTGCCACCAGAGCCGGGACAGGGGTAGGAAACACCATATATTTT. This encodes CATRAGTGVGNTIYF.

In this sample, this clonotype turned up a few times. V and J are TRBV7-9 and TRBJ2-7, with 11 nucleotides matching TRBD2. The CDR3 spans 15 residues. Unmatched junction bases numbered 5, after V lost 5 bases and J lost 2 bases. Germline V gives CDR1 SEHNR, CDR2 FQNEAQ (reference sequence). The CDR3, as DNA: TGTGCCAGCAGCCATCCGGGACTAGCGGCCTACGAGCAGTACTTC. Translating gives CASSHPGLAAYEQYF.

This clonotype showed up many times. This rearrangement joins TRBV7-8 to TRBJ1-1; weak D call: TRBD1 (6 bases). With 6 bases removed from V and 2 bases from J, the gap between germline ends came to 16 bases. The CDR3 is made up of 15 amino acids. Germline CDR1 is SGHVS and CDR2 is FQNEAQ. This CDR3 reads CASRPGTPTNTEAFF. Here the CDR3 DNA reads TGTGCCAGCAGACCAGGGACACCTACTAACACTGAAGCTTTCTTT.

Ten or more counts support this clonotype. The chain joins TRBV3-1 to TRBJ2-1, with unresolved D. The CDR3 totals 15 residues. The V end lost 1 base, the J end lost 10 bases, and 17 bases lay between the germline ends. The germline CDR1 and CDR2 sequences are LGHDT and YNNKEL (reference sequence). The CDR3 region is CASSQAIYGIGEQFF. Here the CDR3 DNA reads TGTGCCAGCAGCCAAGCAATCTATGGGATCGGCGAGCAGTTCTTC.

This clonotype appeared a few times. The V call is TRBV24-1, the J call TRBJ1-2; 7 positions match TRBD1. CDR3 length: 15 residues. The V gene end was trimmed by 4 bases and the J gene end by 0 bases; junction bases not matched to a gene: 4. Germline lookup yields CDR1 KGHDR and CDR2 SFDVKD. CDR3 amino acids: CATSDPGQTNYGYTF. CDR3 in DNA: TGTGCCACCAGTGACCCGGGACAGACTAACTATGGCTACACCTTC.

V gene TRBV5-1 combines with J gene TRBJ2-5, with 10 bases lining up with TRBD1. This CDR3 region has 14 residues. Germline V gene lookup returns CDR1 SGHRS and CDR2 YFSETQ. The ends lost 4 bases at V and 4 bases at J; junction bases unmatched: 4. The CDR3 bases are TGCGCCAGCAGCATTGACAGGGGGCGAGAGACCCAGTACTTC. Amino acid sequence: CASSIDRGRETQYF.

At least ten counts were recorded for this clonotype. The chain joins TRBV19 to TRBJ2-3; D gene unclear. CDR3 length: 12 amino acids. Germline CDR1 LNHDA, CDR2 SQIVND (reference sequence). V was shortened by 5 bases and J by 8 bases, with 11 bases between the two germline ends. DNA of the CDR3: TGTGCCAGTAGTGAAACCACGGCTACGCAGTATTTT. It encodes CASSETTATQYF.

This clonotype was seen more than once but under ten times. The chain uses TRBV6-6 and TRBJ2-1; D might be TRBD2 (6 bases). Trimming took off 2 bases at V and 0 bases at J, with 20 bases between the two ends. The CDR3 is 19 residues long. Germline CDR1 reads MNHNY; CDR2 reads SVGAGI (reference sequence). CDR3 sequence reads: CASSYRSPSGSSSYNEQFF. CDR3 coding DNA: TGTGCCAGCAGTTACCGCAGTCCCAGCGGGTCCAGCTCCTACAATGAGCAGTTCTTC.

At least ten counts were recorded for this clonotype. The chain uses TRBV7-3 and TRBJ1-3; D is uncertain. This CDR3 contains 14 residues. Germline assignment: CDR1 SGHTA and CDR2 FQGTGA. The germline V and J ends were trimmed by 6 bases and 0 bases, with 9 bases remaining between them. The CDR3 DNA reads TGTGCCAGCAGTTTAGGCGGCTCTGGAAACACCATATATTTT. This codes for CASSLGGSGNTIYF.

This clonotype has just a few counts. J is TRBJ1-4 and V is TRBV5-1, with 9 bases matching TRBD1. In germline, CDR1 is SGHRS, CDR2 YFSETQ. CDR3 size: 14 residues. The trim removed 3 bases at V and 8 bases at J, leaving 5 bases unmatched. This CDR3 reads CASSSGTGKEKLFF. The CDR3, as DNA: TGCGCCAGCAGCTCGGGGACAGGGAAGGAAAAACTGTTTTTT.

This clonotype was detected many times. The rearrangement joins TRBV12-3 or TRBV12-4 to TRBJ1-1; no definite D call. Trimming stripped 5 bases from V and 2 bases from J, with 9 bases between. The CDR3 totals 13 residues. As DNA, the CDR3 is TGTGCCAGCAGTAAAAGAATTAACACTGAAGCTTTCTTT. It codes for CASSKRINTEAFF.

The J gene is TRBJ2-1, the V gene TRBV3-1; D remains ambiguous. Germline CDR1 and CDR2: LGHDT and YNNKEL (reference sequence). V shed 0 bases and J shed 4 bases, with 10 bases lying between them. CDR3 length: 15 amino acids. The CDR3 region has the DNA TGTGCCAGCAGCCAAGAAAGCTCCGGGTACAATGAGCAGTTCTTC. Translated, it gives CASSQESSGYNEQFF.

The rearrangement joins TRBV19 to TRBJ2-3, with D uncertain. V shed 3 bases and J shed 3 bases, with 16 bases lying between them. The CDR3 totals 16 residues. CDR1 and CDR2 from the germline V gene are LNHDA and SQIVND (reference sequence). The CDR3 DNA reads TGTGCCAGTAGTATGGCGGCTAGTTACGGTACAGATACGCAGTATTTT. Residues: CASSMAASYGTDTQYF.

The chain is built from TRBV20-1 and TRBJ2-7, with D possibly matching TRBD1 (5 bases). This CDR3 is 12 amino acids long. CDR1 DFQATT and CDR2 SNEGSKA come from the germline V gene (reference sequence). The CDR3 reads CTTGQSAHEQYF. DNA of the CDR3: TGCACGACCGGACAATCAGCCCACGAGCAGTACTTC.

This clonotype occurred many times. The rearrangement uses TRBV11-2 and TRBJ2-3; 9 bases agree with TRBD2. The CDR3 consists of 18 residues. Germline V gives CDR1 SGHAT, CDR2 FQNNGV. Germline trimming cut 5 bases from V and 6 bases from J; bases unmatched to any gene: 18. CDR3 DNA sequence: TGTGCCAGCAGCACCACGGGGCTAGCGGGGATGATGGTCGATACGCAGTATTTT. As protein: CASSTTGLAGMMVDTQYF.